These 19 T cell receptor beta chains share one sample of origin, sequenced in a study of cytomegalovirus exposure and HLA in healthy donors. Sequencing was performed with immunoSEQ multiplex PCR; in TCRdb, only in-frame clones are kept and a portion is missing. The repertoire holds approximately 65,000 clones, about 90% seen once, with about 3% in the top ten. The sequenced material came from PBMCs. These receptors were obtained from a man aged 18 to 30 in good health and CMV-seronegative.

The chain joins TRBV6-5 to TRBJ2-2; 9 bases are shared with TRBD2. V was clipped by 2 bases and J by 7 bases; unmatched bases: 8. The length of the CDR3 is 16 residues. Per germline, CDR1 MNHEY and CDR2 SVGAGI. As DNA, the CDR3 is TGTGCCAGCAGTTACGCGGCGGGAGGGCCGGGCGGGGAGCTGTTTTTT. This encodes CASSYAAGGPGGELFF.

The chain carries TRBV16 and TRBJ2-6, with D tentatively TRBD1 (6 bases). This CDR3 region has 20 residues. Germline CDR1 is KGHSY and CDR2 is FQNENV. V lost 2 bases to trimming and J lost 0 bases, with 20 bases between them. CDR3 coding DNA: TGTGCCAGCAGCCAAAACCTCAGGGGTGGCTACCTCTCTGGGGCCAACGTCCTGACTTTC. Protein: CASSQNLRGGYLSGANVLTF.

This clone has just one count. J is TRBJ2-7 and V is TRBV27, with 9 nucleotides matching TRBD1. The germline V gene has CDR1 MNHEY and CDR2 SMNVEV (reference sequence). After removal of 7 bases from V and 6 bases from J, the junction contained 16 bases not matched to a gene. The CDR3 length is 16 residues. CDR3 residues: CASIPGPGQGFCEQYF. CDR3 sequence (DNA): TGTGCCAGCATTCCCGGACCGGGACAGGGATTCTGCGAGCAGTACTTC.

This rearrangement joins TRBV5-1 to TRBJ2-1; 9 bases fit TRBD2. V lost 4 bases to trimming and J lost 6 bases; unmatched junction nucleotides: 11. The CDR3 sequence is 16 residues long. Germline assignment: CDR1 SGHRS and CDR2 YFSETQ. The CDR3 protein is CASSAGYGGRANEQFF. CDR3 sequence (DNA): TGCGCCAGCAGCGCGGGGTATGGCGGGAGGGCCAATGAGCAGTTCTTC.

This chain uses TRBV4-1 with TRBJ2-5, with 13 bases that match TRBD2. CDR1 is MGHRA, CDR2 YSYEKL, per germline. Trimming at V came to 2 bases and at J to 5 bases, leaving 5 bases not matched to a gene. This CDR3 contains 16 residues. The CDR3 loop is CASSQSTSGRWETQYF. CDR3 coding DNA: TGCGCCAGCAGCCAATCGACTAGCGGGAGGTGGGAGACCCAGTACTTC.

The chain has TRBV15 and TRBJ1-5; 7 bases agree with TRBD1. Germline loops: CDR1 LNHNV, CDR2 YYDKDF (reference sequence). V shed 9 bases and J 7 bases; nucleotides not matched to a gene: 9. The CDR3 length is 13 residues. The CDR3 sequence is CATTKGANQPQHF. In DNA form, the CDR3 reads TGTGCCACTACTAAGGGGGCGAACCAGCCCCAGCATTTT.

The chain uses TRBV6-1 and TRBJ2-7, with 8 bases that match TRBD1. The CDR3 is made up of 13 amino acids. V gave up 5 bases and J gave up 2 bases; unmatched junction bases: 2. The V gene's germline CDR1 is MNHNS and CDR2 SASEGT. The DNA for the CDR3 is TGTGCCAGCAGTCAGGACAGGGCCTACGAGCAGTACTTC. Translated, it gives CASSQDRAYEQYF.

V and J are TRBV4-2 and TRBJ2-7, with 12 bases fitting TRBD1. V shed 4 bases and J 5 bases; nucleotides not matched to a gene: 9. This CDR3 is 16 amino acids long. The germline V gene has CDR1 LGHNA and CDR2 YNFKEQ. In DNA form, the CDR3 reads TGTGCCAGCAGCCCCTACTGGGACAGGGGGCCCCACGAGCAGTACTTC. Protein product: CASSPYWDRGPHEQYF.

This sequence joins TRBV6-5 and TRBJ2-1, with 10 bases aligning to TRBD2. CDR1 is MNHEY, CDR2 SVGAGI, per germline. Trimming removed 2 bases from V and 6 bases from J; junction bases left unmatched: 4. The CDR3 sequence is 15 residues long. The CDR3 DNA follows: TGTGCCAGCAGTTACACTAGCGGGACTTCCAATGAGCAGTTCTTC. As protein: CASSYTSGTSNEQFF.

This chain connects TRBV20-1 to TRBJ2-1; no reliable D call. Germline V gives CDR1 DFQATT, CDR2 SNEGSKA (reference sequence). The V end lost 3 bases, the J end lost 8 bases, and 8 bases lay between the germline ends. The CDR3 totals 11 residues. In DNA form, the CDR3 reads TGCAGTGCTAGGGGCGTGGATGAGCAGTTCTTC. This gives the protein CSARGVDEQFF.

This chain uses TRBV4-3 with TRBJ1-2; D ambiguous. With 0 bases removed from V and 4 bases from J, the gap between germline ends came to 12 bases. The CDR3 is 15 amino acids. The germline V gene has CDR1 LGHNA and CDR2 YSLEER. CDR3 protein: CASSQEDGSSYGYTF. In nucleotides, the CDR3 is TGCGCCAGCAGCCAAGAGGATGGGAGTAGCTATGGCTACACCTTC.

The V gene is TRBV11-3, the J gene TRBJ2-6; 9 bases match TRBD2. This CDR3 spans 16 amino acids. V shed 4 bases and J 2 bases; nucleotides not matched to a gene: 3. In germline, CDR1 is SGHNT, CDR2 YENEEA. CDR3 in amino acids: CASSSLAGAGANVLTF. The DNA for the CDR3 is TGTGCCAGCAGCTCCTTAGCGGGAGCTGGGGCCAACGTCCTGACTTTC. The variable domain in full, completed from reference TRBV11-3 and TRBJ2-6, reads EAGVVQSPRYKIIEKKQPVAFWCNPISGHNTLYWYLQNLGQGPELLIRYENEEAVDDSQLPKDRFSAERLKGVDSTLKIQPAELGDSAVYLCASSSLAGAGANVLTFGAGSRLTVL.

This rearrangement joins TRBV7-2 to TRBJ2-5; tentatively, D is TRBD2 (6 bases). Per the germline V gene, CDR1 is SGHTA and CDR2 is FQGNSA. This CDR3 region has 16 residues. V dropped 4 bases and J dropped 3 bases, with 18 bases sitting between them. The DNA for the CDR3 is TGTGCCAGCAGCTATATGGGTAGCGGCAAAAAAGAGACCCAGTACTTC. It yields the protein CASSYMGSGKKETQYF.

The V gene is TRBV4-3, the J gene TRBJ2-7, with D unclear. The germline gives CDR1 LGHNA, CDR2 YSLEER. V shed 0 bases and J shed 0 bases, with 15 bases lying between them. There are 17 residues in the CDR3. The DNA of the CDR3 is TGCGCCAGCAGCCAAGATATATATGGCGGAAGCTCCTACGAGCAGTACTTC. This encodes CASSQDIYGGSSYEQYF.

The J gene is TRBJ2-5, the V gene TRBV6-5; 7 bases map to TRBD1. The germline V gene has CDR1 MNHEY and CDR2 SVGAGI. The CDR3 sequence is 14 residues long. Germline trimming cut 2 bases from V and 4 bases from J; bases unmatched to any gene: 4. The CDR3 DNA follows: TGTGCCAGCAGTTACAGGGGGCGCGGAGAGACCCAGTACTTC. Its translation is CASSYRGRGETQYF.

This sequence joins TRBV7-3 and TRBJ2-1; 7 nucleotides line up with TRBD2. With 3 bases clipped from V and 4 bases from J, the junction kept 6 bases outside the gene matches. Germline CDR1 reads SGHTA; CDR2 reads FQGTGA. This CDR3 has 15 residues. CDR3 sequence: CASSLWLAEYNEQFF. As DNA, the CDR3 is TGTGCCAGCAGCTTGTGGCTAGCGGAATACAATGAGCAGTTCTTC. Filled out from reference TRBV7-3 and TRBJ2-1, the complete variable domain reads GAGVSQTPSNKVTEKGKYVELRCDPISGHTALYWYRQSLGQGPEFLIYFQGTGAADDSGLPNDRFFAVRPEGSVSTLKIQRTERGDSAVYLCASSLWLAEYNEQFFGPGTRLTVL.

This clone appeared a few times. The V call is TRBV7-2, the J call TRBJ2-1; 12 nucleotides match TRBD2. This CDR3 spans 16 amino acids. Germline CDR1 is SGHTA and CDR2 is FQGNSA. Trimming cost V 6 bases and J 7 bases; bases outside gene matches: 10. The CDR3 here is CASSPRLAGVMNEQFF. CDR3 in DNA: TGTGCCAGCAGTCCAAGACTAGCGGGAGTAATGAATGAGCAGTTCTTC.

The genes are TRBV11-2 and TRBJ2-6; D possibly corresponds to TRBD2 (8 bases). The length of the CDR3 is 18 residues. Trimming took 5 bases from V and 0 from J, leaving 17 bases between them. Germline V lookup: CDR1 SGHAT, CDR2 FQNNGV. The CDR3 bases are TGTGCCAGCAGCCGGGAGGGACAGTCTAGCTCTGGGGCCAACGTCCTGACTTTC. Protein sequence: CASSREGQSSSGANVLTF.

The V call is TRBV19, the J call TRBJ2-7; 8 bases match TRBD2. Looked up from germline, CDR1 is LNHDA and CDR2 is SQIVND (reference sequence). V trimming: 7 bases; J trimming: 0 bases; junction bases outside the gene matches: 5. There are 14 residues in the CDR3. The CDR3 spells CASNTGTSSYEQYF. DNA for the CDR3: TGTGCCAGTAACACAGGGACTAGCTCCTACGAGCAGTACTTC.